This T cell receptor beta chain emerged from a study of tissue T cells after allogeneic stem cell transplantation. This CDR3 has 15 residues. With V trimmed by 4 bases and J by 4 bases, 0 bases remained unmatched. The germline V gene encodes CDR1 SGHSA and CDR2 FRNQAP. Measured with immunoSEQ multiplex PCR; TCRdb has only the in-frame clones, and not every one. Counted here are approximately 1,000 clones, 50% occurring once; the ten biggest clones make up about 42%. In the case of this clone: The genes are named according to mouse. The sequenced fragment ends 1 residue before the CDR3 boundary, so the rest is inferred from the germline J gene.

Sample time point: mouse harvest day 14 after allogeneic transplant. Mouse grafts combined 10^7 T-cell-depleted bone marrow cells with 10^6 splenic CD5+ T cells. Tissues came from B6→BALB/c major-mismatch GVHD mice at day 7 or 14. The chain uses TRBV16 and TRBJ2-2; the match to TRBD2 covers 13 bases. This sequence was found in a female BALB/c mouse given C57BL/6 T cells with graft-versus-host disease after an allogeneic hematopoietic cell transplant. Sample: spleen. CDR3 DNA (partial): TGTGCAAGCAGCTGGGACTGGGGGGGCACCGGGCAGCTCTAC. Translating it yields CASSWDWGGTGQLY. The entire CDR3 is CASSWDWGGTGQLYF. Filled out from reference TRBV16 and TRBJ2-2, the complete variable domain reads NAGVIQTPRHKVTGKGQEATLWCEPISGHSAVFWYRQTIVQGLEFLTYFRNQAPIDDSGMPKERFSAQMPNQSHSTLKIQSTQPQDSAVYLCASSWDWGGTGQLYFGEGSKLTVL.